One sample yielded the 15 T cell receptor beta chains listed below, sequenced in a study of shared clonotypes between healthy human individuals. The assay was immunoSEQ multiplex PCR, and TCRdb's table has in-frame clones only and misses some. The table shows some 1 million clones, with around 76% occurring only once. The sequenced sample was memory CD4+ T cells sorted from blood. Subset defined: CD45RA-negative fraction. These TCRs come from a man aged 18 to 30 in good health.

This clone was found a few times. J is TRBJ1-6 and V is TRBV14, with D maybe TRBD1 (6 bases). The CDR3 covers 16 residues. Between the trimmed V and J ends, which lost 3 bases and 0 bases, there was a span of 9 bases. Germline loops: CDR1 SGHDN, CDR2 FVKESK. CDR3 bases: TGTGCCAGCAGCCACGGACAGTCCTCCTATAATTCACCCCTCCACTTT. Residues: CASSHGQSSYNSPLHF.

This clone was seen only once. This chain joins TRBV7-3 and TRBJ2-1; maybe TRBD1 (6 bases). From germline, CDR1 is SGHTA and CDR2 FQGTGA. With 5 bases removed from V and 6 bases from J, the gap between germline ends came to 14 bases. This CDR3 region has 14 residues. The CDR3 is CASSPDRTINEQFF. CDR3 in DNA: TGTGCCAGCAGCCCGGACAGAACAATCAATGAGCAGTTCTTC. The whole variable domain, remainder taken from reference TRBV7-3 and TRBJ2-1, is GAGVSQTPSNKVTEKGKYVELRCDPISGHTALYWYRQSLGQGPEFLIYFQGTGAADDSGLPNDRFFAVRPEGSVSTLKIQRTERGDSAVYLCASSPDRTINEQFFGPGTRLTVL.

CDR3 sequence (DNA): TGCGCCAGCAGCCAAGAATTGTTAGAGACCCAGTACTTC. Its translation is CASSQELLETQYF. This chain joins TRBV4-3 and TRBJ2-5; D is uncertain. The CDR3 contains 13 residues. Germline V gene lookup returns CDR1 LGHNA and CDR2 YSLEER. The V end was cut by 0 bases, the J end by 4 bases, with 6 bases between.

The V gene is TRBV23-1, the J gene TRBJ1-1; D not certain. TRBV23-1 is noted as an ORF with a role that remains uncertain. The length of the CDR3 is 16 residues. The V end was cut by 3 bases, the J end by 5 bases, with 19 bases between. CDR3 in amino acids: CASSHRPPGERTEAFF. The CDR3 DNA sequence: TGCGCCAGCAGTCATAGACCTCCGGGAGAGAGGACTGAAGCTTTCTTT.

The chain employs TRBV18 and TRBJ2-3, with 7 bases that match TRBD2. Germline CDR1 reads KGHSH; CDR2 reads LQKENI. This CDR3 spans 16 amino acids. Trimming took 3 bases from V and 6 from J; bases not matched to a gene: 12. This CDR3 is CASSPPRGTLSDTQYF. CDR3 DNA: TGTGCCAGCTCACCCCCGCGGGGGACTCTGAGCGATACGCAGTATTTT.

V is TRBV18 and J is TRBJ2-1; D may be TRBD1 or TRBD2 (7 bases each). The germline gives CDR1 KGHSH, CDR2 LQKENI. The ends were cut back, 1 base at V and 7 bases at J, with 17 bases in the middle. The CDR3 has 16 amino acids. DNA of the CDR3: TGTGCCAGCTCACCACAGGGGGCGGGGGCATCAAATGAGCAGTTCTTC. This encodes CASSPQGAGASNEQFF.

The chain joins TRBV19 to TRBJ1-2; 9 bases line up with TRBD1. The CDR3 is 15 amino acids. V shed 11 bases and J 3 bases; nucleotides not matched to a gene: 13. The germline V gene has CDR1 LNHDA and CDR2 SQIVND (reference sequence). CDR3 protein: CASWTGTGSDYGYTF. DNA for the CDR3: TGTGCCTCTTGGACCGGGACAGGGAGCGACTATGGCTACACCTTC.

For this clone: A much larger clone differs from this one at a single base, so this may be a read error. The chain couples TRBV6-1 to TRBJ2-5; 9 bases agree with TRBD1. V gave up 6 bases and J gave up 2 bases; unmatched junction bases: 1. CDR3 size: 13 residues. CDR1 and CDR2 (germline): MNHNS, SASEGT. The CDR3 is CASRDRGQETQYF. CDR3 DNA: TGTGCCAGCAGAGACAGGGGGCAAGAGACCCAGTACTTC.

This clone was seen only a few times. The chain is built from TRBV11-2 and TRBJ2-3; TRBD2 matches at 7 bases. The CDR3 spans 16 residues. Germline V gives CDR1 SGHAT, CDR2 FQNNGV. V lost 1 base, J lost 2 bases, and 6 bases stayed unmatched. CDR3 coding DNA: TGTGCCAGCAGCTTAGTCCCAGCGGGGAACACAGATACGCAGTATTTT. Translated: CASSLVPAGNTDTQYF. Full variable domain (outside the CDR3, taken from reference TRBV11-2 and TRBJ2-3): EAGVAQSPRYKIIEKRQSVAFWCNPISGHATLYWYQQILGQGPKLLIQFQNNGVVDDSQLPKDRFSAERLKGVDSTLKIQPAKLEDSAVYLCASSLVPAGNTDTQYFGPGTRLTVL.

This chain joins TRBV5-4 and TRBJ2-1; the match to TRBD2 covers 9 bases. Trimming took 6 bases from V and 10 from J; bases not matched to a gene: 5. Germline lookup yields CDR1 SGHNT and CDR2 YYREEE (reference sequence). This CDR3 comprises 12 residues. The CDR3 loop reads CASKGLAGEQFF. CDR3 coding DNA: TGTGCCAGCAAGGGCCTAGCGGGAGAGCAGTTCTTC.

The chain combines TRBV7-2 with TRBJ1-1; 7 nucleotides match TRBD1. This CDR3 spans 14 amino acids. V shed 5 bases, J shed 5 bases, and the junction held 8 bases outside the gene matches. Germline V lookup: CDR1 SGHTA, CDR2 FQGNSA. CDR3 region: CASSGRQGRTEAFF. The CDR3 coding sequence is TGTGCCAGCAGCGGGCGACAGGGTAGAACTGAAGCTTTCTTT.

This chain joins TRBV11-2 and TRBJ2-3; D unresolved. This CDR3 has 17 amino acids. Trimming left V 1 base short and J 0 bases short, with 14 bases between. Germline values: CDR1 SGHAT, CDR2 FQNNGV. CDR3 in amino acids: CASSLGVAWASTDTQYF. CDR3 bases: TGTGCCAGCAGCTTAGGGGTGGCTTGGGCTAGCACAGATACGCAGTATTTT.

The chain has TRBV5-1 and TRBJ2-7; 10 bases line up with TRBD1. The CDR3 is 16 residues long. Germline CDR1 reads SGHRS; CDR2 reads YFSETQ. The V gene end was trimmed by 6 bases and the J gene end by 2 bases; junction bases not matched to a gene: 11. This CDR3 reads CASTNGQGVITYEQYF. CDR3 DNA: TGCGCCAGCACAAACGGACAGGGGGTCATCACCTACGAGCAGTACTTC.

The V gene is TRBV7-9, the J gene TRBJ1-4; 7 bases fit TRBD1. Germline assignment: CDR1 SEHNR and CDR2 FQNEAQ (reference sequence). CDR3 size: 14 residues. J was trimmed by 4 bases and V by 5 bases; bases with no gene match: 4. The CDR3 here is CASSQTGINEKLFF. CDR3 DNA: TGTGCCAGCAGCCAGACAGGGATTAATGAAAAACTGTTTTTT.

The gene calls are TRBV7-8 and TRBJ2-5, with 13 bases lining up with TRBD2. CDR3 length equals 19 residues. Germline V CDR1 and CDR2: SGHVS, FQNEAQ. J lost 2 bases, V lost 5 bases, and 14 bases had no gene match. The CDR3 loop reads CASSNLLAGGPNNQETQYF. The CDR3 DNA follows: TGTGCCAGCAGCAACCTACTAGCGGGAGGGCCGAACAATCAAGAGACCCAGTACTTC.